The clone carrying this TCR beta chain has ten or more counts. The sample belongs to a study of human T cells and chemical hapten exposure. Study at large: The patient population, which was mostly female, had alopecia areata, totalis or universalis.

Stated time point: patch test 1, 2 weeks after DPC sensitization. Treatment reported: therapeutic diphenylcyclopropenone sensitization with weekly scalp DPC. Before extraction, the whole blood was not fractionated, and total RNA was taken from it. The junction had 20 bases not matched to a gene; V was cut back by 5 bases and J by 10 bases. Germline V lookup: CDR1 DFQATT, CDR2 SNEGSKA (reference sequence). CDR3 length equals 17 residues. One entry per CDR3 protein, called by TCRdb with MiXCR from the RACE reads. The sample includes some 43,000 distinct CDR3 sequences, around 3.8% of them seen just once.

This clonotype originated in a man aged 50-60 years with alopecia areata. Some clones in this sample may be carry-over from other donors' samples. The chain couples TRBV20-1 to TRBJ2-1; 10 positions agree with TRBD2. The material sequenced was whole blood, taken in connection with sensitization to the hapten diphenylcyclopropenone (DPC). The DNA for the CDR3 is TGCAGTGCTCGAGTTTGGGGTAGCGGGAGGTACGATCCCGAGCAGTTCTTC. It is translated as CSARVWGSGRYDPEQFF.